These 26 T cell receptor beta chains share one sample of origin, sequenced in a study of cytomegalovirus exposure and HLA in healthy donors. PCR used 60 Vbeta primers and 13 Jbeta primers. The data were produced by immunoSEQ multiplex PCR, yet TCRdb's version contains in-frame clones alone and is incomplete. The repertoire includes roughly 190,000 clones, around three quarters of them detected once, and more than 2% sits in the top ten. The material sequenced was PBMCs. The receptors shown here come from a woman aged 30 to 39 in good health and CMV-seropositive.

The CDR3 spells CASSKDREGYTF. Here the CDR3 DNA reads TGTGCCAGCAGCAAAGACAGGGAAGGCTACACCTTC. The chain couples TRBV7-9 to TRBJ1-2; 7 bases are a match to TRBD1. CDR1 is SEHNR, CDR2 FQNEAQ, per germline (reference sequence). This CDR3 region has 12 residues. J lost 8 bases, V lost 5 bases, and 5 bases had no gene match.

The chain uses TRBV7-8 and TRBJ2-2; 8 bases are shared with TRBD2. The CDR3 covers 15 residues. Germline lookup yields CDR1 SGHVS and CDR2 FQNEAQ. Trimming cost V 2 bases and J 4 bases; bases outside gene matches: 3. This CDR3 reads CASSLIGLATGELFF. CDR3 in DNA: TGTGCCAGCAGCTTAATAGGACTAGCCACCGGGGAGCTGTTTTTT.

The chain is built from TRBV21-1 and TRBJ1-5. TRBV21-1 is deemed a pseudogene. This CDR3 comprises 17 residues. CDR3 sequence (DNA): TGTGCCAGCAGCCCCCGGGGGATATGGTCAACCCATCAGCCCCAGCATTTT. Protein product: CASSPRGIWSTHQPQHF.

The genes are TRBV28 and TRBJ1-6; D not resolved. The CDR3 contains 15 residues. V was clipped by 7 bases and J by 3 bases, with 13 bases between them. CDR1 is MDHEN, CDR2 SYDVKM, per germline. CDR3 protein: CASTPRGVYNSPLHF. The CDR3 DNA follows: TGTGCCAGCACCCCGCGGGGAGTCTATAATTCACCCCTCCACTTT.

This chain joins TRBV28 and TRBJ2-1; 8 nucleotides line up with TRBD2. V lost 5 bases, J lost 7 bases, and 10 bases stayed unmatched. The V gene's germline CDR1 is MDHEN and CDR2 SYDVKM. The CDR3 runs 15 residues. CDR3 protein: CASSKAGAGGNEQFF. The CDR3, as DNA: TGTGCCAGCAGTAAAGCGGGGGCCGGGGGAAATGAGCAGTTCTTC.

The V and J genes are TRBV28 and TRBJ2-1; 12 positions agree with TRBD2. Germline values: CDR1 MDHEN, CDR2 SYDVKM. The length of the CDR3 is 17 residues. V shed 6 bases and J 9 bases; nucleotides not matched to a gene: 15. CDR3 coding DNA: TGTGCCAGCAGAAGACTAGCGGGGGCATATCCTATGGGTGAGCAGTTCTTC. Encoded protein: CASRRLAGAYPMGEQFF. Drawing the rest from reference TRBV28 and TRBJ2-1, the complete variable domain is DVKVTQSSRYLVKRTGEKVFLECVQDMDHENMFWYRQDPGLGLRLIYFSYDVKMKEKGDIPEGYSVSREKKERFSLILESASTNQTSMYLCASRRLAGAYPMGEQFFGPGTRLTVL.

The J gene is TRBJ2-7, the V gene TRBV7-8, with 10 nucleotides matching TRBD2. Germline assignment: CDR1 SGHVS and CDR2 FQNEAQ. V lost 1 base and J lost 3; bases outside the gene matches: 6. The CDR3 runs to 16 residues. CDR3 sequence (DNA): TGTGCCAGCAGCTTAGGTTCACTAGCGGGAATCTACGAGCAGTACTTC. Translation gives CASSLGSLAGIYEQYF.

V and J are TRBV29-1 and TRBJ1-5; 9 nucleotides match TRBD1. The V gene's germline CDR1 is SQVTM and CDR2 ANQGSEA. Trimming at V came to 6 bases and at J to 4 bases, leaving 4 bases not matched to a gene. The CDR3 contains 13 residues. CDR3 DNA: TGCAGCGTGGCCGGGACAGGGAATCAGCCCCAGCATTTT. Protein: CSVAGTGNQPQHF.

This rearrangement joins TRBV27 to TRBJ1-1, with TRBD1 matching 9 bases. V was pared by 0 bases and J by 4 bases, with 12 bases of the junction left unmatched. CDR1 MNHEY and CDR2 SMNVEV come from the germline V gene (reference sequence). The CDR3 contains 18 residues. This chain's CDR3 is CASSLSRDRGNKGTEAFF. The CDR3 nucleotides are TGTGCCAGCAGTTTATCGAGAGACAGGGGGAACAAGGGCACTGAAGCTTTCTTT.

The rearrangement joins TRBV19 to TRBJ2-5, with D maybe TRBD2 (5 bases). V lost 5 bases, J lost 1 base, and 20 bases lay in between. The CDR3 contains 17 residues. Per germline, CDR1 LNHDA and CDR2 SQIVND (reference sequence). The CDR3 here is CASSPLPGFGFQETQYF. The CDR3 DNA reads TGTGCCAGTAGTCCACTGCCGGGGTTTGGGTTCCAAGAGACCCAGTACTTC.

This clone appeared a single time. The chain combines TRBV30 with TRBJ2-7; 9 bases match TRBD1. V lost 1 base and J lost 1; bases outside the gene matches: 5. There are 15 residues in the CDR3. The germline V gene has CDR1 GTSNPN and CDR2 SVGIG (reference sequence). The CDR3 bases are TGTGCCTGGAGTGCCGGGACAGGGTTTTCCTACGAGCAGTACTTC. This encodes CAWSAGTGFSYEQYF.

The rearrangement joins TRBV7-9 to TRBJ1-1; TRBD1 might be the D (5 bases). Germline loops: CDR1 SEHNR, CDR2 FQNEAQ (reference sequence). CDR3 length: 14 amino acids. The V and J ends lost 5 bases and 5 bases respectively, with 15 bases between them. CDR3 DNA sequence: TGTGCCAGCAGCCCGCTGGGGGGATCTACTGAAGCTTTCTTT. Translating gives CASSPLGGSTEAFF.

The chain combines TRBV6-5 with TRBJ1-3, with a weak D call TRBD1 (6 bases). CDR1 is MNHEY, CDR2 SVGAGI, per germline. V was trimmed by 3 bases and J by 0 bases, leaving 9 bases between them. The CDR3 contains 15 residues. The CDR3 sequence: CASSYDRSSGNTIYF. CDR3 nucleotide sequence: TGTGCCAGCAGTTATGACAGGAGCTCTGGAAACACCATATATTTT.

The gene calls are TRBV9 and TRBJ2-7, with D perhaps TRBD2 (6 bases). CDR1 SGDLS and CDR2 YYNGEE come from the germline V gene. Trimming took off 3 bases at V and 3 bases at J, with 16 bases between the two ends. The CDR3 contains 15 residues. DNA of the CDR3: TGTGCCAGCAGCGCGGGGACTTCTTCTTACTACGAGCAGTACTTC. Its translation is CASSAGTSSYYEQYF.

The chain has TRBV4-3 and TRBJ2-2; a weak D match, TRBD2 (6 bases). The CDR3 length is 15 residues. The germline V and J ends were trimmed by 1 base and 5 bases, with 11 bases remaining between them. Germline CDR1 LGHNA, CDR2 YSLEER. In DNA, the CDR3 is TGCGCCAGCAGCCAAGGCGGGGTCCCAACCGGGGAGCTGTTTTTT. It specifies CASSQGGVPTGELFF.

This clone has just a few counts. The chain couples TRBV4-3 to TRBJ1-2; 7 bases match TRBD1. The germline V gene encodes CDR1 LGHNA and CDR2 YSLEER. The CDR3 sequence is 15 residues long. The junction had 12 bases not matched to a gene; V was cut back by 3 bases and J by 8 bases. CDR3 DNA sequence: TGCGCCAGCAGCCATGGAGGGACAGCAAGTGGAGGCTACACCTTC. Its translation is CASSHGGTASGGYTF.

This sequence joins TRBV5-1 and TRBJ2-2; 7 bases map to TRBD2. The CDR3 totals 13 residues. Germline trimming cut 6 bases from V and 6 bases from J; bases unmatched to any gene: 5. Germline CDR1 reads SGHRS; CDR2 reads YFSETQ. CDR3 loop: CASTREGAGELFF. The DNA of the CDR3 is TGCGCCAGCACCAGGGAGGGAGCCGGGGAGCTGTTTTTT.

The gene calls are TRBV15 and TRBJ2-3; possible D gene TRBD1, 6 bases. The V and J ends lost 0 bases and 9 bases respectively, with 10 bases between them. The CDR3 loop spans 13 amino acids. Germline CDR1 is LNHNV and CDR2 is YYDKDF (reference sequence). The CDR3 protein is CATSREPRGTQYF. CDR3 coding DNA: TGTGCCACCAGCAGAGAACCCAGGGGAACGCAGTATTTT.

Of note for this clone: At one end the junction does not follow the germline gene, possibly because of a read error. The gene calls are TRBV6-5 and TRBJ1-1, with 8 bases aligning to TRBD1. The length of the CDR3 is 15 residues. Looked up from germline, CDR1 is MNHEY and CDR2 is SVGAGI. CDR3 amino acids: CASNYSLTGGTEAFF. CDR3 nucleotides: TGTGCCAGCAATTACTCACTAACAGGGGGCACTGAAGCTTTCTTT.

The genes are TRBV5-6 and TRBJ1-6, with 7 nucleotides matching TRBD1. CDR3 length: 15 residues. In germline, CDR1 is SGHDT, CDR2 YYEEEE. V gave up 3 bases and J gave up 6 bases; unmatched junction bases: 6. This CDR3 reads CASSWRDRINSPLHF. The DNA of the CDR3 is TGTGCCAGCAGCTGGAGGGACAGAATTAATTCACCCCTCCACTTT.

This rearrangement joins TRBV15 to TRBJ2-1, with 11 bases lining up with TRBD2. The CDR3 has 16 amino acids. Germline V gene sequence: CDR1 LNHNV, CDR2 YYDKDF (reference sequence). Germline trimming cut 3 bases from V and 4 bases from J; bases unmatched to any gene: 5. Here the CDR3 reads CATSSLAGGSYNEQFF. The CDR3 DNA reads TGTGCCACCAGCAGCTTAGCGGGGGGGTCTTACAATGAGCAGTTCTTC.

This clone appeared a single time. The gene calls are TRBV5-4 and TRBJ2-2, with 8 bases fitting TRBD2. Germline CDR1 is SGHNT and CDR2 is YYREEE (reference sequence). The ends lost 4 bases at V and 5 bases at J; junction bases unmatched: 10. The CDR3 consists of 16 residues. CDR3 region: CASSALARGGTGELFF. CDR3 coding DNA: TGTGCCAGCAGCGCCCTCGCCCGGGGGGGAACCGGGGAGCTGTTTTTT.

The gene calls are TRBV19 and TRBJ2-1; TRBD2 matches at 7 bases. Germline V gene data show CDR1 as LNHDA and CDR2 as SQIVND (reference sequence). This CDR3 contains 14 residues. V dropped 3 bases and J dropped 7; count of bases not matched to a gene: 6. The CDR3 nucleotides are TGTGCCAGTAGTATGGGACGGGAGGTAAATGAGCAGTTCTTC. It specifies CASSMGREVNEQFF.

The gene calls are TRBV25-1 and TRBJ2-5; 7 bases are a match to TRBD2. The CDR3 is made up of 14 amino acids. Per the germline V gene, CDR1 is MGHDK and CDR2 is SYGVNS. V gave up 1 base and J gave up 2 bases; unmatched junction bases: 1. The chain's CDR3 is CASSEWREQETQYF. CDR3 DNA sequence: TGTGCCAGCAGTGAATGGCGGGAGCAAGAGACCCAGTACTTC.

The chain carries TRBV27 and TRBJ2-7; the D gene is possibly TRBD2 (6 bases). V lost 7 bases, J lost 3 bases, and 13 bases lay in between. The V gene's germline CDR1 is MNHEY and CDR2 SMNVEV (reference sequence). The CDR3 sequence is 13 residues long. The CDR3 region has the DNA TGTGCCAGCACCGGGCGACTAGGCTACGAGCAGTACTTC. This encodes CASTGRLGYEQYF.

The chain carries TRBV15 and TRBJ2-1; TRBD2 matches 7 bases. The CDR3 consists of 15 residues. Germline-derived CDR1 and CDR2 are LNHNV and YYDKDF (reference sequence). J lost 0 bases, V lost 1 base, and 0 bases had no gene match. In nucleotides, the CDR3 is TGTGCCACCAGCAGAGGCGGGAGCTCCTACAATGAGCAGTTCTTC. Its translation is CATSRGGSSYNEQFF.